This TCR beta chain was observed in a study of PD-1 blockade in classical Hodgkin lymphoma. Study in general: Each patient was given nivolumab 3 mg/kg through a vein every 2 weeks.

Germline CDR1 reads SGHAT; CDR2 reads FQNNGV. The CDR3 contains 12 residues. The V end was cut by 0 bases, the J end by 10 bases, with 7 bases between. Data came from immunoSEQ multiplex PCR; TCRdb stores just in-frame clones and leaves some out. The top ten hold roughly 10% of the sample, which has roughly 61,000 clones, 91% seen once. The study, taken as a whole, reports: By C4D1, diversity of CD4+ TCRs had risen significantly, whereas that of CD8+ TCRs had not. Repertoire differences have undefined causes, possibly disease activity or prior therapy. Exclusion covered patients beginning nivolumab under 1 year post-ASCT.

Each patient relapsed following autologous stem cell transplantation, and prior brentuximab vedotin exposure differed. Points on this clone: Antigen: not known.

The sequence was obtained from a human donor with classical Hodgkin lymphoma. This chain joins TRBV11-2 and TRBJ2-1; D is undetermined. The sequencing used peripheral blood mononuclear cells (PBMCs), collected before the second cycle of nivolumab. CDR3 residues: CASSLDPEEQFF. CDR3 DNA sequence: TGTGCCAGCAGCTTAGACCCCGAAGAGCAGTTCTTC.